This is a list of T cell receptor beta chains from one sample in a study of T-cell memory formation after mild COVID-19. TCRdb called the 5' RACE reads again in MiXCR, with one record for every CDR3 protein. The sample shows 540,000 or so distinct CDR3 sequences, 20% of them seen only once. Sequenced material: PBMCs or a T cell subset sorted from them (not recorded which). The receptor source for this set is an adult woman who had mild COVID-19 (a few samples of this study predate the infection). Cell type and time point are not known. The CDR3 runs from the conserved cysteine through the conserved F or W. A D gene is named only where the DNA matches it firmly. Some rows mark clone size as missing; the rest say once, few, many or name a class of expanded clone.

v_gene	d_gene	j_gene	abundance	CDR3aa	CDR3nt
TRBV3-1	TRBD2	TRBJ2-2	-	CASSQGLAGGASNTGELFF	TGTGCCAGCAGCCAAGGTCTAGCGGGGGGTGCTTCGAACACCGGGGAGCTGTTTTTT
TRBV7-9	TRBD2	TRBJ2-7	-	CASSRGTSGSHPYEQYF	TGTGCCAGCAGCCGAGGGACTAGCGGGAGCCACCCCTACGAGCAGTACTTC
TRBV19	TRBD2	TRBJ2-7	-	CASSSRTSGTYEQYF	TGTGCCAGTAGTTCCAGGACTAGCGGGACCTACGAGCAGTACTTC
TRBV5-1	-	TRBJ1-1	-	CASSLERGEAFF	TGCGCCAGCAGCTTGGAGCGTGGAGAAGCTTTCTTT
TRBV20-1	-	TRBJ1-4	-	CSASEGGQGKLFF	TGCAGTGCTAGTGAGGGGGGGCAGGGAAAACTGTTTTTT
TRBV29-1	TRBD2	TRBJ2-5	-	CSVEALPLAGGRVIF	TGCAGCGTTGAAGCCCTCCCGCTAGCGGGGGGCCGAGTTATCTTC
TRBV5-1	-	TRBJ2-2	-	CASSLVTRRTGELFF	TGCGCCAGCAGCTTGGTAACAAGGCGTACCGGGGAGCTGTTTTTT
TRBV12-3/TRBV12-4	-	TRBJ2-7	-	CASSPLRGQGSGYEQYF	TGTGCCAGCAGCCCCCTCCGGGGGCAGGGCTCAGGCTACGAGCAGTACTTC
TRBV27	-	TRBJ2-1	-	CASSMLLIGGNNEQFF	TGTGCCAGCAGTATGCTTCTGATTGGGGGGAACAATGAGCAGTTCTTC
TRBV18	-	TRBJ2-5	-	CASSSDRELGETQYF	TGTGCCAGCTCATCCGATCGGGAACTTGGAGAGACCCAGTACTTC
TRBV19	-	TRBJ2-7	few	CASSNRDSSLEQYF	TGTGCCAGTAGTAACCGGGACTCCTCTCTCGAGCAGTACTTC
TRBV27	-	TRBJ1-4	-	CASSTIWGELFF	TGTGCCAGCAGTACCATTTGGGGGGAACTGTTTTTT
TRBV5-4	TRBD1	TRBJ2-7	-	CASSFTGGVSYEQYF	TGTGCCAGCAGCTTTACAGGGGGCGTGTCCTACGAGCAGTACTTC
TRBV11-1	TRBD2	TRBJ2-1	few	CASSSGGLAGAQEQFF	TGTGCCAGCAGCTCCGGAGGGCTAGCGGGAGCACAGGAGCAGTTCTTC
TRBV5-6	-	TRBJ2-1	few	CASSLTGSSEQFF	TGTGCCAGCAGCTTAACAGGGTCGAGTGAGCAGTTCTTC
TRBV5-1	TRBD1	TRBJ2-7	-	CASSKGTGWYEQYF	TGCGCCAGCAGCAAGGGGACAGGGTGGTACGAGCAGTACTTC
TRBV29-1	-	TRBJ2-5	few	CSVARNQETQYF	TGCAGCGTTGCAAGGAACCAAGAGACCCAGTACTTC